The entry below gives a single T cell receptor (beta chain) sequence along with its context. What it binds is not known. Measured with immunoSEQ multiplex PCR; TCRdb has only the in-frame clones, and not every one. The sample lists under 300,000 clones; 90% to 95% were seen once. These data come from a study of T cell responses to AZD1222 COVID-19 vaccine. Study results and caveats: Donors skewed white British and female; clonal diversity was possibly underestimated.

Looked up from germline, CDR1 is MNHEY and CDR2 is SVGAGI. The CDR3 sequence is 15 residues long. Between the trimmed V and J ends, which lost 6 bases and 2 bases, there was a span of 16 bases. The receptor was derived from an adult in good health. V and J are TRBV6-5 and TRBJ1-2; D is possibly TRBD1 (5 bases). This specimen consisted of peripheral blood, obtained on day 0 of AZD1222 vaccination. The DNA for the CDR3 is TGTGCCAGCAGACAAATTTCGACAGAGAACTATGGCTACACCTTC. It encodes CASRQISTENYGYTF.